The T cell receptor beta chain described here comes from a study of neurological immune-mediated disorders. This clonotype was counted ten times or more. Its antigen is currently unknown. Trimming shortened V by 5 bases and J by 1 base, and 9 bases separated the two germline ends. CDR3 length equals 13 residues. General study findings and limits: TCR-beta repertoires seemed private in all groups, with no expanded CDR3 amino acid sequences shared.

The method for making cDNA was 5'RACE, and it used 10-nucleotide random UMIs. One entry per CDR3 protein results from TCRdb running MiXCR on the 5' RACE reads. Of tens of thousands of distinct CDR3 sequences in the sample, around 5.5% were seen once. The sequence was obtained from a young man with multiple sclerosis. The V gene is TRBV12-3 or TRBV12-4, the J gene TRBJ2-7, with D perhaps matching TRBD1 (5 bases). Input material: PBMCs. In nucleotides, the CDR3 is TGTGCCAGCAGTCCGACAGTATCCTACGAGCAGTACTTC. Translation gives CASSPTVSYEQYF.